The clone carrying this T cell receptor beta chain was recorded only once. The antigen is undetermined. This sample was included in a study of cytomegalovirus exposure and HLA in healthy donors. Across the study: Among about 179 million T cells, an earlier analysis found 117 million unique TCR beta sequences. About 80 million unique TCRs from HLA-typed donors made up an early data release. Among the roughly 380 donors who were genotyped, 70% to 90% fell in the genetic ancestry cluster that is associated with self-reported Caucasian donors.

Findings and caveats of the study: The study designated around 150 TCR beta chains cytomegalovirus-associated.

PCR employed 60 Vbeta and 13 Jbeta primers. Produced via immunoSEQ multiplex PCR; TCRdb's table is partial and in-frame only. The table includes approximately 120,000 clones, roughly 79% detected once. Germline V lookup: CDR1 SGHRS, CDR2 YFSETQ. Trimming stripped 3 bases from V and 6 bases from J, with 12 bases between. This CDR3 spans 14 amino acids. The sequence was obtained from a woman aged 45-65 years in good health and CMV-seropositive. The sample comprised PBMCs. This chain connects TRBV5-1 to TRBJ2-2; D might be TRBD1 (5 bases). CDR3 coding DNA: TGCGCCAGCAGCTCTTACCAGGGCCCCGGGGAGCTGTTTTTT. Translation: CASSSYQGPGELFF.